Shown below are 17 T cell receptor beta chains from a single sample sequenced in a study of T cells after yellow fever vaccination. MiXCR was run by TCRdb on the 5' RACE reads, yielding one entry per CDR3 protein. The repertoire consists of roughly 150,000 distinct CDR3 sequences, with approximately 6.8% occurring once and the leading ten covering around 2.3%. Sample: CD4+ T cells sorted from PBMCs, taken about 5 days after the first yellow fever vaccination. All receptors come from a man younger than 35 who received the YFV17D yellow fever vaccine.

This clonotype showed up many times. This chain joins TRBV6-8 and TRBJ2-7; TRBD1 agrees at 8 bases. Germline V gene data show CDR1 as MNHGY and CDR2 as SAAAGT. The CDR3 extends over 14 amino acids. After removal of 4 bases from V and 3 bases from J, the junction contained 5 bases not matched to a gene. Here the CDR3 reads CASSLRTGNYEQYF. CDR3 nucleotides: TGTGCCAGCAGTTTAAGGACAGGGAACTACGAGCAGTACTTC.

This clonotype was seen more than once but under ten times. As DNA, the CDR3 is TGTGCCAGCAGTGAAAACAGGGGCGCGAACACCGGGGAGCTGTTTTTT. It yields the protein CASSENRGANTGELFF. The rearrangement links TRBV25-1 to TRBJ2-2; 7 nucleotides match TRBD1. Germline CDR1 MGHDK, CDR2 SYGVNS. V lost 2 bases to trimming and J lost 0 bases; unmatched junction nucleotides: 3. This CDR3 has 16 amino acids.

This clonotype was found many times. J is TRBJ2-1 and V is TRBV28; TRBD2 aligns across 9 bases. This CDR3 has 16 residues. J was trimmed by 6 bases and V by 2 bases; bases with no gene match: 8. CDR1 MDHEN and CDR2 SYDVKM come from the germline V gene. In nucleotides, the CDR3 is TGTGCCAGCAGTTTAGCGGGGCTAGCGGGGATCAATGAGCAGTTCTTC. Protein product: CASSLAGLAGINEQFF.

The chain employs TRBV5-1 and TRBJ2-3; D ambiguous. The V end was cut by 0 bases, the J end by 0 bases, with 8 bases between. Germline V gene sequence: CDR1 SGHRS, CDR2 YFSETQ. This CDR3 region has 15 residues. CDR3 region: CASSLVDLSTDTQYF. The CDR3 DNA sequence: TGCGCCAGCAGCTTGGTAGACCTCAGCACAGATACGCAGTATTTT.

This clonotype was seen ten or more times. The rearrangement uses TRBV5-1 and TRBJ1-1; tentatively, D is TRBD1 (5 bases). Germline V gene sequence: CDR1 SGHRS, CDR2 YFSETQ. V was clipped by 4 bases and J by 0 bases, with 13 bases between them. The length of the CDR3 is 15 residues. The chain's CDR3 is CASSPLTALNTEAFF. The CDR3 DNA is TGCGCCAGCAGCCCTTTGACAGCCTTGAACACTGAAGCTTTCTTT.

The chain is built from TRBV5-1 and TRBJ1-1; D remains unclear. The CDR3 is 13 amino acids. CDR1 is SGHRS and CDR2 is YFSETQ in the germline V gene. V lost 5 bases, J lost 1 base, and 9 bases lay in between. DNA for the CDR3: TGCGCCAGCAGTATGGTGGAGAACACTGAAGCTTTCTTT. Its translation: CASSMVENTEAFF.

This clonotype came up many times. V usage is TRBV3-1 and J usage is TRBJ1-5, with a weak D call TRBD1 (5 bases). CDR3 length equals 13 residues. Trimming shortened V by 4 bases and J by 7 bases, and 11 bases separated the two germline ends. The V gene's germline CDR1 is LGHDT and CDR2 YNNKEL (reference sequence). The DNA for the CDR3 is TGTGCCAGCAGCCTCGGGGCGGGGCAGCCCCAGCATTTT. Encoded protein: CASSLGAGQPQHF.

The gene calls are TRBV7-2 and TRBJ1-6, with D tentatively TRBD1 (5 bases). Deletions cut 2 bases from V and 7 bases from J, with 12 bases between. CDR3 length equals 15 residues. Germline V CDR1 and CDR2: SGHTA, FQGNSA. The CDR3 loop reads CASSLQGRGNSPLHF. CDR3 coding DNA: TGTGCCAGCAGCTTACAGGGACGGGGAAATTCACCCCTCCACTTT.

This clonotype occurred many times. This chain joins TRBV7-9 and TRBJ2-3; TRBD1 aligns across 9 bases. From germline, CDR1 is SEHNR and CDR2 FQNEAQ (reference sequence). This CDR3 has 17 amino acids. V trimming: 2 bases; J trimming: 1 base; junction bases outside the gene matches: 7. The CDR3 bases are TGTGCCAGCAGCTTACACGTAGGGGACAGGGGCACAGATACGCAGTATTTT. It translates to CASSLHVGDRGTDTQYF. The whole variable domain, filled in from reference TRBV7-9 and TRBJ2-3, reads DTGVSQNPRHKITKRGQNVTFRCDPISEHNRLYWYRQTLGQGPEFLTYFQNEAQLEKSRLLSDRFSAERPKGSFSTLEIQRTEQGDSAMYLCASSLHVGDRGTDTQYFGPGTRLTVL.

This clonotype was picked up many times. J is TRBJ2-5 and V is TRBV7-2, with TRBD1 identical over 7 bases. Trimming cost V 5 bases and J 4 bases; bases outside gene matches: 10. Germline V CDR1 and CDR2: SGHTA, FQGNSA. CDR3 size: 15 residues. The CDR3 DNA follows: TGTGCCAGCAGCCCAAAACAAGGGGGCGTAGAGACCCAGTACTTC. Translating it yields CASSPKQGGVETQYF.

The V call is TRBV7-6, the J call TRBJ2-3, with D uncertain. Per the germline V gene, CDR1 is SGHVS and CDR2 is FNYEAQ. V was pared by 2 bases and J by 6 bases, with 6 bases between. The CDR3 totals 12 residues. DNA of the CDR3: TGTGCCAGCAGCTTATTTAGGGATACGCAGTATTTT. It codes for CASSLFRDTQYF. The full variable domain, in which reference TRBV7-6 and TRBJ2-3 provide the parts outside the CDR3, is GAGVSQSPRYKVTKRGQDVALRCDPISGHVSLYWYRQALGQGPEFLTYFNYEAQQDKSGLPNDRFSAERPEGSISTLTIQRTEQRDSAMYRCASSLFRDTQYFGPGTRLTVL.

This clonotype has more than one count but fewer than ten. The V call is TRBV7-2, the J call TRBJ2-1, with TRBD2 identical over 12 bases. The CDR3 spans 17 residues. The J segment lost 1 base and the V segment lost 5 bases, leaving 6 bases of the junction unmatched. Germline V gives CDR1 SGHTA, CDR2 FQGNSA. Written as DNA, the CDR3 is TGTGCCAGCAGCCGGACTAGCGGGGTGAGGTCCTACAATGAGCAGTTCTTC. It yields the protein CASSRTSGVRSYNEQFF. The full variable domain, rest sourced from reference TRBV7-2 and TRBJ2-1, is GAGVSQSPSNKVTEKGKDVELRCDPISGHTALYWYRQSLGQGLEFLIYFQGNSAPDKSGLPSDRFSAERTGGSVSTLTIQRTQQEDSAVYLCASSRTSGVRSYNEQFFGPGTRLTVL.

The V call is TRBV11-2, the J call TRBJ1-2; D unresolved. Germline V gene sequence: CDR1 SGHAT, CDR2 FQNNGV. V shed 0 bases and J shed 10 bases, with 12 bases lying between them. The CDR3 runs to 13 residues. The CDR3 DNA follows: TGTGCCAGCAGCTTAGATCGTCCGGGTCACTACACCTTC. It codes for CASSLDRPGHYTF.

This clonotype was seen a few times. The V call is TRBV6-1, the J call TRBJ1-2; D call uncertain. The CDR3 is 14 residues long. The V gene's germline CDR1 is MNHNS and CDR2 SASEGT. Trimming cost V 5 bases and J 8 bases, with 18 bases left between them. This CDR3 reads CASSQGSGYLGYTF. The CDR3 nucleotides are TGTGCCAGCAGTCAAGGGTCGGGCTATTTGGGCTACACCTTC.

This clonotype turned up a few times. V and J are TRBV6-5 and TRBJ1-1; D gene uncertain. CDR1 is MNHEY and CDR2 is SVGAGI in the germline V gene. The V and J ends lost 2 bases and 3 bases respectively, with 7 bases between them. There are 13 residues in the CDR3. The CDR3 DNA sequence: TGTGCCAGCAGTTACAATGCAGACACTGAAGCTTTCTTT. This sequence encodes CASSYNADTEAFF.

This clonotype appeared many times. The V gene is TRBV7-3, the J gene TRBJ1-6, with a possible D match to TRBD1 (5 bases). This CDR3 region has 15 residues. The V end lost 1 base, the J end lost 7 bases, and 11 bases lay between the germline ends. Germline V lookup: CDR1 SGHTA, CDR2 FQGTGA. In nucleotides, the CDR3 is TGTGCCAGCAGCTTAAGCTCAGGGCTCAATTCACCCCTCCACTTT. Protein sequence: CASSLSSGLNSPLHF.

This clonotype was seen once. Being one base from a much bigger clone, this may be a read error. The J gene is TRBJ2-4, the V gene TRBV12-5; the D gene is possibly TRBD1 (5 bases). The CDR3 extends over 15 amino acids. Germline V gene data show CDR1 as LGHNT and CDR2 as FRNRAP. CDR3 coding DNA: TGTGCTAGTGGGACAACAGGACGGATAAAAAGCATTCAGTACTTC. This codes for CASGTTGRIKSIQYF. The entire variable domain, with the rest obtained from reference TRBV12-5 and TRBJ2-4, is as follows: DARVTQTPRHKVTEMGQEVTMRCQPILGHNTVFWYRQTMMQGLELLAYFRNRAPLDDSGMPKDRFSAEMPDATLATLKIQPSEPRDSAVYFCASGTTGRIKSIQYFGAGTRLSVL.